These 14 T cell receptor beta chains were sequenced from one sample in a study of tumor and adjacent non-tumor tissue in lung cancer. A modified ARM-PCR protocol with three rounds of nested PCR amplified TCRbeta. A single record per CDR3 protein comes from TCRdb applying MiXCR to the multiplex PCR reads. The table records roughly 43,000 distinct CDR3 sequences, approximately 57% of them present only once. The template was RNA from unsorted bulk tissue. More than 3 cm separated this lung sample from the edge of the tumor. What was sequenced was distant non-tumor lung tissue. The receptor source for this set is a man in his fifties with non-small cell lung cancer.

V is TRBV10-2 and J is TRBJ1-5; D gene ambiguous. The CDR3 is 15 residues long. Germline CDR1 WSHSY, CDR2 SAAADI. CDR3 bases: TGCTACAGTAGTGAGTCGACTCTTAGCAATCAGCCCCAGCATTTT. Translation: CYSSESTLSNQPQHF.

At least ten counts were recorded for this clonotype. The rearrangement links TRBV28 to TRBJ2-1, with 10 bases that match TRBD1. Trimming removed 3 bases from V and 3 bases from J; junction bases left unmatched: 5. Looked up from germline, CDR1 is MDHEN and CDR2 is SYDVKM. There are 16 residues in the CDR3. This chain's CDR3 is CASSLFGQGDYNEQFF. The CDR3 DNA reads TGTGCCAGCAGTTTGTTCGGACAGGGGGACTACAATGAGCAGTTCTTC.

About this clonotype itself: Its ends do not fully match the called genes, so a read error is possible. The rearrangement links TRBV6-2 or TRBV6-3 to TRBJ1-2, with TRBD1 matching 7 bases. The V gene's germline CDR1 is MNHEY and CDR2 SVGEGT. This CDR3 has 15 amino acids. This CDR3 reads CGSSYRTRTGRGYTF. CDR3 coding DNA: TGTGGCAGCAGTTACCGAACTCGGACAGGTCGTGGCTACACCTTC.

CDR3 protein: CASSPTVFDGYTF. The CDR3, as DNA: TGTGCCAGCTCACCAACGGTTTTTGATGGCTACACCTTC. V usage is TRBV18 and J usage is TRBJ1-2; D is uncertain. The CDR3 runs to 13 residues. Trimming shortened V by 2 bases and J by 6 bases, and 10 bases separated the two germline ends. Germline CDR1 reads KGHSH; CDR2 reads LQKENI.

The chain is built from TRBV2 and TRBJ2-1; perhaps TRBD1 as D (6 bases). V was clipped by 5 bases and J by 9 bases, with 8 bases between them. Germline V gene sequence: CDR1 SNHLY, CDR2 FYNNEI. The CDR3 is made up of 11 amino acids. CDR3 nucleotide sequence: TGTGCCAGCAGTACAGGGCTTGAGCAGTTCTTC. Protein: CASSTGLEQFF.

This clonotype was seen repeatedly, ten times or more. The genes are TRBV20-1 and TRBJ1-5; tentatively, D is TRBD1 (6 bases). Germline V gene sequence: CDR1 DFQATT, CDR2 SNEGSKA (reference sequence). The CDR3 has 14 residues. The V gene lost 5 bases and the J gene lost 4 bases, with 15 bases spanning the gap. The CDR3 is CSAYTQGFNQPQHF. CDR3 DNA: TGCAGTGCTTACACACAGGGATTTAATCAGCCCCAGCATTTT.

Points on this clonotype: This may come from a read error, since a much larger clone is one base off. The DNA for the CDR3 is TGTGCCAGCAGATCCATAGGGATCGGGGAGCTGTTTTTT. It translates to CASRSIGIGELFF. The genes are TRBV28 and TRBJ2-2; no definite D call. CDR3 length: 13 residues. Germline loops: CDR1 MDHEN, CDR2 SYDVKM. V was shortened by 6 bases and J by 7 bases, with 12 bases between the two germline ends.

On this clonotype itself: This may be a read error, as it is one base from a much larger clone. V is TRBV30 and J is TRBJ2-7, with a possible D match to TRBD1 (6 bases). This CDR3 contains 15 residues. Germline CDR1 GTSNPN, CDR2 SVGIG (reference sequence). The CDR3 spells CAWSATGTPPYKQYF. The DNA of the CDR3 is TGTGCCTGGAGTGCTACCGGGACACCCCCCTACAAGCAGTACTTC.

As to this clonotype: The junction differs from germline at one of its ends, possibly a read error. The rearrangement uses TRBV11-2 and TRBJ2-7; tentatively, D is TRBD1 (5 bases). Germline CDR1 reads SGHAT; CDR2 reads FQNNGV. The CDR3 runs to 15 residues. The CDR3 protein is CVSRSGIGRTYEQYF. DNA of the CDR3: TGTGTCAGCCGCTCAGGGATAGGTAGAACCTACGAGCAGTACTTC.

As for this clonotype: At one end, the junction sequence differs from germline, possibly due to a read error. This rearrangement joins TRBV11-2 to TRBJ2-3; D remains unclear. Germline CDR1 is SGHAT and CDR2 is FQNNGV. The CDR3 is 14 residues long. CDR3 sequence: CVSSLGHRVDTQCF. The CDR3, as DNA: TGTGTCAGCAGCTTAGGGCACCGCGTAGATACGCAGTGTTTT.

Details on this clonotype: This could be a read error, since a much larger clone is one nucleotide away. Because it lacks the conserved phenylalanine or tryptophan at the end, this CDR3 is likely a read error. The CDR3 sequence is CASRGTGNTGELFI. CDR3 bases: TGTGCCAGCAGAGGGACAGGGAACACCGGGGAGCTGTTTATT. This chain connects TRBV6-1 to TRBJ2-2, with 8 nucleotides matching TRBD1. The germline CDR1 and CDR2 sequences are MNHNS and SASEGT. The CDR3 is made up of 14 amino acids. The junction had 1 base not matched to a gene; V was cut back by 6 bases and J by 1 base.

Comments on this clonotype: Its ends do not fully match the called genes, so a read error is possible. The CDR3 coding sequence is TGTGCCAACAGCTCCGGGACTACTGAGAATGAGCAGTTCTTT. This sequence encodes CANSSGTTENEQFF. The V gene is TRBV5-4, the J gene TRBJ2-1, with 7 bases matching TRBD2. Per germline, CDR1 SGHNT and CDR2 YYREEE (reference sequence). The CDR3 loop spans 14 amino acids.

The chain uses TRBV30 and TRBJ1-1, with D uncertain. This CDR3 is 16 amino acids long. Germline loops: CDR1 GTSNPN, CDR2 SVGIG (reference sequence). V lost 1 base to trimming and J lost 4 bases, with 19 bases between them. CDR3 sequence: CAWSGSEASGITEAFF. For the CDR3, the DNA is TGTGCCTGGAGTGGGAGTGAGGCAAGCGGCATCACTGAAGCTTTCTTT.

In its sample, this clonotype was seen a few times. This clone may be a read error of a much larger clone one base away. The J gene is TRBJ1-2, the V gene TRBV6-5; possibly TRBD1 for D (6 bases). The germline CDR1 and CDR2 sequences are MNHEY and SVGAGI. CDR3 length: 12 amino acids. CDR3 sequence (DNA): TGTGCCAGCAGTCGAGGGGGTCTTGGCTACGCCTTC. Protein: CASSRGGLGYAF.